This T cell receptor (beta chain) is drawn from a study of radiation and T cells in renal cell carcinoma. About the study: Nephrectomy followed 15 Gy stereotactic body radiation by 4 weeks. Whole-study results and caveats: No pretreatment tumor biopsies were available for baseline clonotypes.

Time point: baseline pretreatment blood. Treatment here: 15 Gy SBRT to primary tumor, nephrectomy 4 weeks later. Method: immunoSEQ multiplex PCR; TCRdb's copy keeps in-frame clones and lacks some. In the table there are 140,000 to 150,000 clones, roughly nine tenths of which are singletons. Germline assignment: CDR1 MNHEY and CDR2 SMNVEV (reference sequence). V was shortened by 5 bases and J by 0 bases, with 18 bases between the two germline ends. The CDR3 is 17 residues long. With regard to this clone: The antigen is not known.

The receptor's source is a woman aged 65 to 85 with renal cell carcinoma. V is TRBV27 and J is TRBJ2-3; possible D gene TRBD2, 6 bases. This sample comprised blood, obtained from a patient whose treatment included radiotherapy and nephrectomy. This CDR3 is CASSPRRIGGSTDTQYF. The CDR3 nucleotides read TGTGCCAGCAGTCCCCGCAGGATCGGAGGGAGCACAGATACGCAGTATTTT.